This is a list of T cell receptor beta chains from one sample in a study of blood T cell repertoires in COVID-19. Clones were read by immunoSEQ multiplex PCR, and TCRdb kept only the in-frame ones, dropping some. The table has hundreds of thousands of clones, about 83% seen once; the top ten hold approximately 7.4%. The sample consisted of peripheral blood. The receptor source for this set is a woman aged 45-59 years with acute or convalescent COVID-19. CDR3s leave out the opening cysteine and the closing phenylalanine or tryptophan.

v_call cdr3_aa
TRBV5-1 ASRTSGMMTGELF
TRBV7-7 ASSSGTGDDTQY
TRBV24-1 ATSDPRGGRGTDTQY
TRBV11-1 ASTGHLLEGYT
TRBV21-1 ASSLRTGEASEAF
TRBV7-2 ASSLDSDLGYT
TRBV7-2 ASSLGVSPGLAFTEQF
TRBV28 ASSLTGVSPLH
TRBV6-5 ASSYSGQGTSEQF
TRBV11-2 ASSLGATNTGELF
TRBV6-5 ASRFTSGIYNEQF
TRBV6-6 ASNFGSTIY
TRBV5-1 ASSHQGTGELF
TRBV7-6 ASRAQGAGTGELF
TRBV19 ASIPGLANTGELF
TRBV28 ASTHPSGRTNEQF
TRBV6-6 ASAEDRQGNYGYT
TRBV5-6 ASSLEATSGWENIQY
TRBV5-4 ASSSGPQSSGNTIY
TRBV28 ASSLLWLAGGTDTQY
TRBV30 AWSPGRIAGSNEQF
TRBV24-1 ATSGPRRTGGGTEAF
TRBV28 ASSRKGQGALGGYT
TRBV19 ASKGGTGRNQPQH
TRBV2 ASSSGHGYNEQF
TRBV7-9 ASSSRQFQDGYT
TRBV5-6 ASSLIAHTGELF
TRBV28 ASSPGYGYT
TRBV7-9 AGLSGRYGYT
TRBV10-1 ASSVKVAGVNEQF
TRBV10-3 AISDGRSSSYEQY
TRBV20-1 SASRRGPWGTEAF
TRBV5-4 ASRTPGQGYTEAF
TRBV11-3 ASSPQLGGTGELF
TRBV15 ATSRGEGLNSPLH
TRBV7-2 ASSLGLRTGAGYT
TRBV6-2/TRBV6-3 ASSPALTSGIPNEQF
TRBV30 AWNSRANQPQH
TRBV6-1 ASSEGGGAYYEQY
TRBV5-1 ASSSGLAGGGANVLT
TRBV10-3 AISGNERNTDTQY
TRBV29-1 SVREQSYEQY
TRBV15 ATSREGTSADGQQF
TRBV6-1 ASSPRGESYEQY
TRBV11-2 ASSSALRTLRFTDTQY
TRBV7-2 ASRAASTDTQY
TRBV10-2 ASSVLAGSYEQY
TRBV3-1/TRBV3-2 ASSQSRLDLGETQY
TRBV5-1 ASSRTSGRVDTQY
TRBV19 ASSPRDTFNYGYT
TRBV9 ASSVATRSNEQF
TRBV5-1 ASSEPSGARYEQY
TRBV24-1 ATSDLAGGTLTQY
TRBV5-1 ASSLARRGDEAF
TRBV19 ASTVDRGRGGNQPQH
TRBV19 ASSIFPGPSETQY
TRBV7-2 ASSLGAGQETQY
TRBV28 ASSLGRGYYGYT
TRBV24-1 ATSGPSQKFGELF